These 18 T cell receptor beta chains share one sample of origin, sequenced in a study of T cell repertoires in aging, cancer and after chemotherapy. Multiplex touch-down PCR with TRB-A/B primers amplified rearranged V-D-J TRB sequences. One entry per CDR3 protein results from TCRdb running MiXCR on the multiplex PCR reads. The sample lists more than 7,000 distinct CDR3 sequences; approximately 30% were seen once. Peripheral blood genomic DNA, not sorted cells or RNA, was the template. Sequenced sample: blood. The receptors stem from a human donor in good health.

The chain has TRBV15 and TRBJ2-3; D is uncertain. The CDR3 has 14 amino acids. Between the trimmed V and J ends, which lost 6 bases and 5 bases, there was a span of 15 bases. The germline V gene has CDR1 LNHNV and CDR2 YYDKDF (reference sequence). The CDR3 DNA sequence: TGTGCCACCAGACCTAACCCCACAGTAGATACGCAGTATTTT. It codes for CATRPNPTVDTQYF.

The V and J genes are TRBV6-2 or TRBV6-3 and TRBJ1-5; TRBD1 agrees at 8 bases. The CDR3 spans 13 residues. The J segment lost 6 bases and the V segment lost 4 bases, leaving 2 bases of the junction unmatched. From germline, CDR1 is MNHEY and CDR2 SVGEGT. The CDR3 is CASSSDRAQPQHF. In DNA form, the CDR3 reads TGTGCCAGCAGTTCGGACAGGGCTCAGCCCCAGCATTTT.

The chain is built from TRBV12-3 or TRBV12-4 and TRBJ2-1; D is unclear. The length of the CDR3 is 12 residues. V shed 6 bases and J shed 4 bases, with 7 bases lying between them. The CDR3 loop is CASRSYYNEQFF. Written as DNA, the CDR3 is TGTGCCAGCAGAAGCTATTACAATGAGCAGTTCTTC.

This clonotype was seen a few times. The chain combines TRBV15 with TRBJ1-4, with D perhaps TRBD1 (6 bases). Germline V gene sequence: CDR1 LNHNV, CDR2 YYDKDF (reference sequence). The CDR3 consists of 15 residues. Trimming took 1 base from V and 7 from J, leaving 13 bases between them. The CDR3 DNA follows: TGTGCCACCAGCAGAGTACGGGGGCCGGTTGAAAAACTGTTTTTT. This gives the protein CATSRVRGPVEKLFF.

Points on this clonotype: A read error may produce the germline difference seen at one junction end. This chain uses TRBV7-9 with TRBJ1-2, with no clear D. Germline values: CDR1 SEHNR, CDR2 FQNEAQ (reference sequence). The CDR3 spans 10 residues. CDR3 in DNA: TGTGCCAGCCTGGGGTATGGCTACACCTTT. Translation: CASLGYGYTF.

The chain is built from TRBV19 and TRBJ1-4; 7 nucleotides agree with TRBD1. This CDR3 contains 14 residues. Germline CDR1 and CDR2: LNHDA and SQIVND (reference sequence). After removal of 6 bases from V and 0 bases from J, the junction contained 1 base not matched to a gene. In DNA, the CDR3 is TGTGCCAGTAGCAGGGGGGCAACTAATGAAAAACTGTTTTTT. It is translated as CASSRGATNEKLFF.

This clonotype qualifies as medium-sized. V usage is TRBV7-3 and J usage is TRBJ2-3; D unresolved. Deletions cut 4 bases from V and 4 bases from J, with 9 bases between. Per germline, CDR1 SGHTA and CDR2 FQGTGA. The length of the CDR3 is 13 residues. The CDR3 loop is CASSSTTADTQYF. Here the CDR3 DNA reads TGTGCCAGCAGCTCGACAACCGCAGATACGCAGTATTTT.

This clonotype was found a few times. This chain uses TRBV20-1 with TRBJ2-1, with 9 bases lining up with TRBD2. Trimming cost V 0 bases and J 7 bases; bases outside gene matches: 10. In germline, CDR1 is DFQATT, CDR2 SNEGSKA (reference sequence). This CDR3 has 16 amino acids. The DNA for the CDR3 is TGCAGTGCTAGAGATCCGGCGGGAGGGCGGGGTAATGAGCAGTTCTTC. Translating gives CSARDPAGGRGNEQFF.

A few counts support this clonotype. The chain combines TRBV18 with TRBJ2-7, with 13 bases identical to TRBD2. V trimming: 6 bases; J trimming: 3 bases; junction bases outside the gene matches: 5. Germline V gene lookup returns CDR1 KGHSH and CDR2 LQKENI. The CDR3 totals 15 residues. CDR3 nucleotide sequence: TGTGCCAGCTCCACCCGGACTAGCGGGAGCTACGAGCAGTACTTC. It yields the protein CASSTRTSGSYEQYF.

Here the CDR3 reads CASSSNRGREQYF. CDR3 sequence (DNA): TGTGCCAGCAGTTCAAACAGGGGGCGCGAGCAGTACTTC. The rearrangement uses TRBV6-1 and TRBJ2-7, with 9 bases that match TRBD1. The CDR3 totals 13 residues. The junction had 5 bases not matched to a gene; V was cut back by 5 bases and J by 6 bases. Germline V lookup: CDR1 MNHNS, CDR2 SASEGT.

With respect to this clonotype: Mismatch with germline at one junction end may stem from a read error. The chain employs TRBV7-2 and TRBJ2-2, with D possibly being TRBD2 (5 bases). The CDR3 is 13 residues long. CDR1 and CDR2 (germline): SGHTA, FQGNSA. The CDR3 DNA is TGTGCCAGCCTCCGAGGGAACGCCGGGGAGCTGTTTTTT. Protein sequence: CASLRGNAGELFF. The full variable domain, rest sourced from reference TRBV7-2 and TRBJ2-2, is GAGVSQSPSNKVTEKGKDVELRCDPISGHTALYWYRQSLGQGLEFLIYFQGNSAPDKSGLPSDRFSAERTGGSVSTLTIQRTQQEDSAVYLCASLRGNAGELFFGEGSRLTVL.

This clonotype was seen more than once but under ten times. This chain's CDR3 is CASSLRNEQFF. The CDR3, as DNA: TGTGCCAGCAGCTTAAGGAATGAGCAGTTCTTC. The chain carries TRBV7-2 and TRBJ2-1; D is unclear. Germline CDR1 is SGHTA and CDR2 is FQGNSA. The CDR3 is 11 residues long. The V end lost 2 bases, the J end lost 7 bases, and 3 bases lay between the germline ends.

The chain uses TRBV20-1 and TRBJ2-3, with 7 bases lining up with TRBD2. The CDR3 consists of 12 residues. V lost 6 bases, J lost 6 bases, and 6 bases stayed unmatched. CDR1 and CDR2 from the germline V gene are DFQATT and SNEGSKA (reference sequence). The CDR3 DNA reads TGCAGTGCCTCGACTAGCTCCGATACGCAGTATTTT. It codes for CSASTSSDTQYF.

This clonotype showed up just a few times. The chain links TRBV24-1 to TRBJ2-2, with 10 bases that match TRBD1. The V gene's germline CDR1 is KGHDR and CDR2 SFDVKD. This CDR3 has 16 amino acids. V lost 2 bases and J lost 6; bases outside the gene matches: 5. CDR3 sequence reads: CATSDSGQGHAGELFF. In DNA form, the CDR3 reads TGTGCCACCAGTGATTCGGGACAGGGGCATGCCGGGGAGCTGTTTTTT.

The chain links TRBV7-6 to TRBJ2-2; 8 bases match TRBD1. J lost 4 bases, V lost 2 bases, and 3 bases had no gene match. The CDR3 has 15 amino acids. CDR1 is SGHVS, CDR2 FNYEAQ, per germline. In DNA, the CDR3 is TGTGCCAGCAGCTTACAGGGGGCGAGCACCGGGGAGCTGTTTTTT. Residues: CASSLQGASTGELFF.

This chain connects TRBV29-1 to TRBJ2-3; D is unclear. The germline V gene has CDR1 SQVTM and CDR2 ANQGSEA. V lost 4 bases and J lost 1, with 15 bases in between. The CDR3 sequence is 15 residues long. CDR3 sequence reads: CSVVQVGLGTDTQYF. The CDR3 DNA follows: TGCAGCGTTGTACAAGTCGGGCTAGGCACAGATACGCAGTATTTT.

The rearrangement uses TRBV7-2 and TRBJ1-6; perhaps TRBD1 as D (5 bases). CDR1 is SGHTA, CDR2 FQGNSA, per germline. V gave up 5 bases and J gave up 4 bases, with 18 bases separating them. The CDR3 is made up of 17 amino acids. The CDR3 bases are TGTGCCAGCAGCGTGCCGGGACGGAGACCTTATAATTCACCCCTCCACTTT. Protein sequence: CASSVPGRRPYNSPLHF.

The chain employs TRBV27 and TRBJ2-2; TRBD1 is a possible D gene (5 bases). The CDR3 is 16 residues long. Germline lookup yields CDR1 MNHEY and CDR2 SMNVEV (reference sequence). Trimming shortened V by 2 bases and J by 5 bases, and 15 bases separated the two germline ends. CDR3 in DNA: TGTGCCAGCAGTTTACCCGATGCAGGGATGACCGGGGAGCTGTTTTTT. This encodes CASSLPDAGMTGELFF.